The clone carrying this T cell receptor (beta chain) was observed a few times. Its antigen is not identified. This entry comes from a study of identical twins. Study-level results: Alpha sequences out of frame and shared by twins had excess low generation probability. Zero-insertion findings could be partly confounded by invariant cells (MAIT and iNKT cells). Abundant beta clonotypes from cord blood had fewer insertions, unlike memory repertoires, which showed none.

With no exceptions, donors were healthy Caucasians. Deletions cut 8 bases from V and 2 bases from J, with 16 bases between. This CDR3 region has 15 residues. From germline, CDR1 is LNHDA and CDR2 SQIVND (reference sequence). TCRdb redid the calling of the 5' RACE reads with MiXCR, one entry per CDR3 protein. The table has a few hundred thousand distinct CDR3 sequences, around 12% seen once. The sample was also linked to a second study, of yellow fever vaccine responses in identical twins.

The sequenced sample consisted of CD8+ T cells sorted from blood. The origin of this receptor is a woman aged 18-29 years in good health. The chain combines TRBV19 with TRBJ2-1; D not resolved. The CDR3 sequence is CASPPGFRPYNEQFF. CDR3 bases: TGTGCCAGTCCTCCCGGATTTCGGCCCTACAATGAGCAGTTCTTC.